This TCR beta chain emerged from a study of cytomegalovirus exposure and HLA in healthy donors. Trimming at V came to 3 bases and at J to 5 bases, leaving 9 bases not matched to a gene. CDR3 length: 15 amino acids. CDR1 is SGDLS and CDR2 is YYNGEE in the germline V gene. The PCR ran on 60 Vbeta and 13 Jbeta primers. Profiled with immunoSEQ multiplex PCR; TCRdb holds only in-frame clones, not every one. The sample contains around 210,000 clones, roughly 80% of which appear only once. Sequences were obtained from PBMCs. The chain links TRBV9 to TRBJ2-5; TRBD1 matches at 8 bases. This TCR derives from a man in his forties or fifties in good health and CMV-seronegative. Here the CDR3 DNA reads TGTGCCAGCAGCGGGGGATACAGGGGGATGGAGACCCAGTACTTC. It is translated as CASSGGYRGMETQYF. Complete variable domain (other parts from reference TRBV9 and TRBJ2-5): DSGVTQTPKHLITATGQRVTLRCSPRSGDLSVYWYQQSLDQGLQFLIQYYNGEERAKGNILERFSAQQFPDLHSELNLSSLELGDSALYFCASSGGYRGMETQYFGPGTRLLVL.